This entry concerns a single T cell receptor (beta chain). What it recognizes is unknown. The record originates from a study of T cell responses to AZD1222 COVID-19 vaccine. Study-level findings and limits: Researchers report vaccine-associated CD4 TCRs spanning spike, with dominance at 160-218 and 743-854. None of the repertoires were sampled until the peak T cell response had passed.

This table comes from immunoSEQ multiplex PCR, and its TCRdb copy is limited to in-frame clones, with some not included. The sample holds 150,000 to 200,000 clones, around 90% seen once. The CDR3 covers 13 residues. V lost 1 base and J 0 bases, leaving 3 bases between the germline ends. Germline assignment: CDR1 MGHRA and CDR2 YSYEKL. The rearrangement links TRBV4-1 to TRBJ1-1; D call uncertain. The clonotype originates from an adult who received the AZD1222 COVID-19 vaccine. The source material was peripheral blood, sampled 28 days after the second AZD1222 dose. The DNA of the CDR3 is TGCGCCAGCAGCCAAGTGCTGAACACTGAAGCTTTCTTT. This codes for CASSQVLNTEAFF.